Following are 14 T cell receptor beta chains from one sample sequenced in a study of blood T cell repertoires in COVID-19. Assay: immunoSEQ multiplex PCR; the TCRdb copy retains only in-frame clones and omits some. The sample lists approximately 250,000 clones; approximately 80% were seen once. The sequenced sample consisted of peripheral blood. The origin of the receptors is a man aged 40-50 years who had recovered from COVID-19.

This clone was recorded a few times. This chain uses TRBV4-3 with TRBJ2-7; 11 bases align to TRBD2. There are 16 residues in the CDR3. Looked up from germline, CDR1 is LGHNA and CDR2 is YSLEER. The junction had 7 bases not matched to a gene; V was cut back by 0 bases and J by 6 bases. The CDR3 loop reads CASSQDLLAGGFEQYF. The CDR3, as DNA: TGCGCCAGCAGCCAAGATCTCCTAGCGGGGGGTTTCGAGCAGTACTTC.

This CDR3 reads CSAGGQTEAFF. The CDR3 nucleotides are TGCAGTGCTGGGGGACAGACTGAAGCTTTCTTT. This chain uses TRBV20-1 with TRBJ1-1; 7 nucleotides align to TRBD1. The length of the CDR3 is 11 residues. V gave up 5 bases and J gave up 5 bases; unmatched junction bases: 2. The germline V gene encodes CDR1 DFQATT and CDR2 SNEGSKA (reference sequence).

The chain uses TRBV7-2 and TRBJ2-2, with 8 bases lining up with TRBD1. CDR1 and CDR2 (germline): SGHTA, FQGNSA. Trimming cost V 5 bases and J 5 bases; bases outside gene matches: 7. The CDR3 has 15 amino acids. CDR3 nucleotide sequence: TGTGCCAGCAGCACTGGACAGGGTTGGACCGGGGAGCTGTTTTTT. Amino acid sequence: CASSTGQGWTGELFF.

The V call is TRBV30, the J call TRBJ1-1; 10 positions agree with TRBD1. V was pared by 2 bases and J by 10 bases, with 22 bases of the junction left unmatched. The CDR3 sequence is 18 residues long. Germline V gene lookup returns CDR1 GTSNPN and CDR2 SVGIG (reference sequence). CDR3 coding DNA: TGTGCCTGGAGTCCAGACAGGGGGCGTCCATCGGAGCTACCTGGAGCTTTCTTT. It translates to CAWSPDRGRPSELPGAFF. Combining the CDR3 with reference TRBV30 and TRBJ1-1 gives the whole variable domain SQTIHQWPATLVQPVGSPLSLECTVEGTSNPNLYWYRQAAGRGLQLLFYSVGIGQISSEVPQNLSASRPQDRQFILSSKKLLLSDSGFYLCAWSPDRGRPSELPGAFFGQGTRLTVV.

This CDR3 reads CASSYTGPVQPQHF. CDR3 DNA: TGCGCCAGCAGTTACACAGGGCCCGTTCAGCCCCAGCATTTT. The chain joins TRBV5-1 to TRBJ1-5, with D possibly being TRBD1 (6 bases). The V and J ends lost 5 bases and 6 bases respectively, with 15 bases between them. The CDR3 extends over 14 amino acids. Looked up from germline, CDR1 is SGHRS and CDR2 is YFSETQ.

The CDR3 reads CAWSAGTGPSEQYF. CDR3 sequence (DNA): TGTGCCTGGAGTGCCGGGACAGGGCCAAGCGAGCAGTACTTC. V gene TRBV30 combines with J gene TRBJ2-7; 9 nucleotides agree with TRBD1. The CDR3 is 14 amino acids. Trimming at V came to 1 base and at J to 6 bases, leaving 7 bases not matched to a gene. Germline V gives CDR1 GTSNPN, CDR2 SVGIG (reference sequence).

The rearrangement links TRBV5-1 to TRBJ2-7, with D possibly matching TRBD1 (5 bases). Germline loops: CDR1 SGHRS, CDR2 YFSETQ. The CDR3 totals 14 residues. The V end was cut by 0 bases, the J end by 0 bases, with 7 bases between. In nucleotides, the CDR3 is TGCGCCAGCAGCTTGGGGGGCGTCTCCTACGAGCAGTACTTC. Protein: CASSLGGVSYEQYF.

The chain recombines TRBV2 with TRBJ2-3, with a weak D call TRBD1 (6 bases). V gave up 5 bases and J gave up 0 bases, with 9 bases separating them. There are 14 residues in the CDR3. Germline CDR1 is SNHLY and CDR2 is FYNNEI. The DNA of the CDR3 is TGTGCCAGCAGTAGGACAGAGAGCACAGATACGCAGTATTTT. Translation: CASSRTESTDTQYF.

The chain combines TRBV5-4 with TRBJ2-5; 8 nucleotides line up with TRBD2. V gave up 3 bases and J gave up 0 bases; unmatched junction bases: 7. The germline gives CDR1 SGHNT, CDR2 YYREEE (reference sequence). There are 16 residues in the CDR3. CDR3 nucleotide sequence: TGTGCCAGCAGCTCTCCCCAGCGGGGGTACCAAGAGACCCAGTACTTC. The encoded protein is CASSSPQRGYQETQYF.

This sequence joins TRBV12-3 or TRBV12-4 and TRBJ2-7; 9 nucleotides line up with TRBD1. Losses at the gene ends were 7 bases for V and 4 bases for J; bases not matched to a gene: 5. There are 13 residues in the CDR3. The CDR3 reads CASTVDRGYEQYF. CDR3 DNA: TGTGCCAGCACCGTTGACAGGGGGTACGAGCAGTACTTC.

The chain uses TRBV18 and TRBJ1-1; D gene unclear. Between the trimmed V and J ends, which lost 3 bases and 0 bases, there was a span of 17 bases. In germline, CDR1 is KGHSH, CDR2 LQKENI. This CDR3 is 17 amino acids long. In DNA form, the CDR3 reads TGTGCCAGCTCACCGATGGGCGAAGCCCTAATGAACACTGAAGCTTTCTTT. It encodes CASSPMGEALMNTEAFF.

This chain links TRBV10-2 with TRBJ2-1; D possibly corresponds to TRBD2 (6 bases). This CDR3 contains 15 residues. The V gene lost 2 bases and the J gene lost 2 bases, with 10 bases spanning the gap. The germline CDR1 and CDR2 sequences are WSHSY and SAAADI. The CDR3 DNA follows: TGCGCCAGCAGTGAGGGTAGCGGTCCCTACAATGAGCAGTTCTTC. Translation: CASSEGSGPYNEQFF.

This chain uses TRBV10-1 with TRBJ2-6, with 10 nucleotides matching TRBD1. Trimming removed 4 bases from V and 1 base from J; junction bases left unmatched: 10. The CDR3 is 19 residues long. The germline CDR1 and CDR2 sequences are WNHNN and SYGVQD (reference sequence). CDR3 coding DNA: TGCGCCAGCAGTGCCCGGGACAGGGGCTCACTTTCTGGGGCCAACGTCCTGACTTTC. It encodes CASSARDRGSLSGANVLTF.

The V and J genes are TRBV19 and TRBJ1-5; D may be TRBD1 (6 bases). This CDR3 is 16 amino acids long. V was trimmed by 5 bases and J by 0 bases, leaving 14 bases between them. The germline V gene encodes CDR1 LNHDA and CDR2 SQIVND (reference sequence). The CDR3 DNA follows: TGTGCCAGTAGTCGGGCCCAGGGGTATAGCAATCAGCCCCAGCATTTT. This encodes CASSRAQGYSNQPQHF.